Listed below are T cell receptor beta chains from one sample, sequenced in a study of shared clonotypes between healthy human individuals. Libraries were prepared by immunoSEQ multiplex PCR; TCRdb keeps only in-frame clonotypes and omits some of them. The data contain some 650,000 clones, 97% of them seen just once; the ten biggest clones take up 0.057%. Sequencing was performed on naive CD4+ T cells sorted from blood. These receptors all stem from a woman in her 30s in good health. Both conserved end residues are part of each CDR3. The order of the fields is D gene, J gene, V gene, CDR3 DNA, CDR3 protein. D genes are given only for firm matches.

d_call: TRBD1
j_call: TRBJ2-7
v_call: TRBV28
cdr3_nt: TGTGCCAGCACCCGGCCCACAGGGGGTCGCGAGCAGTACTTC
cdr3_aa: CASTRPTGGREQYF

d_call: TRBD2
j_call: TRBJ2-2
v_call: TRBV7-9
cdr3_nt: TGTGCCAGCAGCTTAGCTTCTAGCGGGAAAGGTATCCACCACGGGGAGCTGTTTTTT
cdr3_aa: CASSLASSGKGIHHGELFF

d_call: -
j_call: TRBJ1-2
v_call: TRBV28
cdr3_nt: TGTGCCAGCGCGGAGGGAGACTATGGCTACACCTTC
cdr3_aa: CASAEGDYGYTF

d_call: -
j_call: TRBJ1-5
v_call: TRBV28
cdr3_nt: TGTGCCAGCGAACAGGGTCTGGGGCAGCCCCAGCATTTT
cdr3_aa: CASEQGLGQPQHF

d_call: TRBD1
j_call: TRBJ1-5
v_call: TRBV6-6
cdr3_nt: TGTGCCAGCAGTTACTCGACAGGGAATCAGCCCCAGCATTTT
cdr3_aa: CASSYSTGNQPQHF

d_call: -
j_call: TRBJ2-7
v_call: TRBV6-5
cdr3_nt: TGTGCCAGCAGTTACTCCTTGCGGGACCCCTACGAGCAGTACTTC
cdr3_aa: CASSYSLRDPYEQYF

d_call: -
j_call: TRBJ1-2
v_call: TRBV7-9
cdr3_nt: TGTGCCAGCAGCTTACGGGACACCGACTCCGGTAACTATGGCTACACCTTC
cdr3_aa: CASSLRDTDSGNYGYTF

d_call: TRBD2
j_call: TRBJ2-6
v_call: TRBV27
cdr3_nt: TGTGCCAGCTCGGGAGGTGCTGGGGCCAACGTCCTGACTTTC
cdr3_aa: CASSGGAGANVLTF

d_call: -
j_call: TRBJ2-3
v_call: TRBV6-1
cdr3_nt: TGTGCCAGCAACGCGGCGGAGACGAATACGCAGTATTTT
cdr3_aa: CASNAAETNTQYF

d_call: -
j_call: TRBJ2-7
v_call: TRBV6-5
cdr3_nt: TGTGCCAGCAGTTATAGCTTTGGACGCAGTACCTACGAGCAGTACTTC
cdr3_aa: CASSYSFGRSTYEQYF

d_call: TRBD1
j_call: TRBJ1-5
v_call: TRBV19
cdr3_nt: TGTGCCAGTAGCGTCATCGCCGGGACAGTTAATCAGCCCCAGCATTTT
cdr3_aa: CASSVIAGTVNQPQHF

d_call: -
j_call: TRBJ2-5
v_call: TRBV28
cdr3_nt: TGTGCCAGCAGCTTTGGGGCCCGGCCTCAAGAGACCCAGTACTTC
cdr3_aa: CASSFGARPQETQYF

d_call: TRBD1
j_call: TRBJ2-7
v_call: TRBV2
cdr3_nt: TGTGCCAGCAGTCCCCGGGACAGGGCCCCCTACGAGCAGTACTTC
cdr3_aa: CASSPRDRAPYEQYF

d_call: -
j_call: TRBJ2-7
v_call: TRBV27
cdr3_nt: TGTGCCAGCAGTTTTGATCGGGACTCCTACGAGCAGTACTTC
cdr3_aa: CASSFDRDSYEQYF